A selection of T cell receptor beta chains follows, all from one sample in a study of cytomegalovirus exposure and HLA in healthy donors. Only in-frame clones appear in the TCRdb table, and some are missing; sequencing was by immunoSEQ multiplex PCR. The sample shows 150,000 or so clones, around 82% of them seen only once. The specimen was PBMCs. These TCRs come from a man aged 30 to 39 in good health and CMV-seropositive. CDR3s include the opening cysteine and the closing phenylalanine or tryptophan. The D gene is left open where the match is weak. Only part of the rows carry a size: once, few, many, or a class if the clone is expanded.

v_gene,j_gene,d_gene,abundance,CDR3nt,CDR3aa
TRBV5-1,TRBJ2-3,TRBD1,-,TGCGCCAGCTACCCCGGGACAGGGGTCACAGATACGCAGTATTTT,CASYPGTGVTDTQYF
TRBV2,TRBJ2-7,TRBD1,-,TGTGCCAGCAGGGGGCTGACAGGGTCCTACGAGCAGTACTTC,CASRGLTGSYEQYF
TRBV5-6,TRBJ2-3,TRBD2,once,TGTGCCAGCAGCTTGTGGGAGGGCCTTCGCGGTACGCAGTATTTT,CASSLWEGLRGTQYF
TRBV6-1,TRBJ2-5,-,-,TGTGCCAGCATTCGGAGTCCAGAAGAGACCCAGTACTTC,CASIRSPEETQYF
TRBV7-2,TRBJ2-5,TRBD2,-,TGTGCCAGCAGCTTAGTGGGGAGTAGCGGGGGACAAGAGACCCAGTACTTC,CASSLVGSSGGQETQYF
TRBV11-2,TRBJ2-1,-,-,TGTGCCAGCAGCTTCCGCGGTGCGAGCTCCTACAATGAGCAGTTCTTC,CASSFRGASSYNEQFF
TRBV6-1,TRBJ2-3,TRBD1,once,TGTGCCAGCAGTGGACAGGGGGATACGCAGTATTTT,CASSGQGDTQYF
TRBV7-2,TRBJ2-7,TRBD2,-,TGTGCCAGCAGCTATAGCGGGGGGGCTTCCTACGAGCAGTACTTC,CASSYSGGASYEQYF
TRBV5-6,TRBJ2-2,TRBD2,-,TGTGCCAGCAGCTTGGTTCGACTAGCGGGAGGGCACGGGGAGCTGTTTTTT,CASSLVRLAGGHGELFF
TRBV10-3,TRBJ1-5,-,-,TGTGCCAGCTCGACAGTGGATCAGCCCCAGCATTTT,CASSTVDQPQHF
TRBV9,TRBJ1-1,-,-,TGTGCCAGCAGCGTTTACGCCGGGTCATCGAGCACTGAAGCTTTCTTT,CASSVYAGSSSTEAFF
TRBV27,TRBJ1-5,-,-,TGTGCCAGCAGCCACAGGGCTCGCAATCAGCCCCAGCATTTT,CASSHRARNQPQHF
TRBV18,TRBJ2-7,-,-,TGTGCCAGCTCACCCGCCAGTCCTTTGAACGAGCAGTACTTC,CASSPASPLNEQYF
TRBV10-2,TRBJ2-3,-,-,TGCGCCAGCAGTTTAGGGGGAATGGAAACAGATACGCAGTATTTT,CASSLGGMETDTQYF
TRBV7-6,TRBJ2-7,-,-,TGTGCCAGCAGCCCAATACTAGAAATCTCCTACGAGCAGTACTTC,CASSPILEISYEQYF
TRBV27,TRBJ2-3,TRBD1,-,TGTGCCAGCAGTAGGACAGGGGTCGCAGATACGCAGTATTTT,CASSRTGVADTQYF
TRBV6-1,TRBJ1-2,-,-,TGTGCCAGCAGTGAAGACAGCTATGGCTACACCTTC,CASSEDSYGYTF
TRBV9,TRBJ2-7,-,-,TGTGCCAGCAGCGTAGGAGGGTGGTCCTACGAGCAGTACTTC,CASSVGGWSYEQYF
TRBV9,TRBJ2-2,-,-,TGTGCCAGCAGCGTAGGGGGCCGCGGGGAGCTGTTTTTT,CASSVGGRGELFF
TRBV28,TRBJ1-2,TRBD1,-,TGTGCCAGCAGCCGACAGGGGCACCATGGCTACACCTTC,CASSRQGHHGYTF
TRBV29-1,TRBJ2-7,-,-,TGCAGCGTGGGGGGGCTGCAGGACCGTACCTACGAGCAGTACTTC,CSVGGLQDRTYEQYF
TRBV28,TRBJ2-3,TRBD1,-,TGTGCCAGCAGCTGGACAGGGTTCGATACGCAGTATTTT,CASSWTGFDTQYF
TRBV7-3,TRBJ2-3,-,-,TGTGCCAGCAGCTTCACCGGTCCCACAGATACGCAGTATTTT,CASSFTGPTDTQYF
TRBV6-1,TRBJ1-4,TRBD1,-,TGTGCCAGCAGTCAAGACAGGGGTTCTAATGAAAAACTGTTTTTT,CASSQDRGSNEKLFF
TRBV15,TRBJ2-7,TRBD2,-,TGTGCCACCAGCAGAGAGAATACGGGGGGGCCCAGCGAGCAGTACTTC,CATSRENTGGPSEQYF
TRBV12-5,TRBJ1-1,-,-,TGTGCTAGTGGTTTTGGGAGAATCTCTGAAGCTTTCTTT,CASGFGRISEAFF
TRBV5-1,TRBJ2-1,-,-,TGCGCCAGCAGCACGGGACTCGCTGGTGAGCAGTTCTTC,CASSTGLAGEQFF
TRBV18,TRBJ1-2,TRBD1,-,TGTGCCAGCTCACATGGGACAGGGGGCGTCTCTAACTATGGCTACACCTTC,CASSHGTGGVSNYGYTF
TRBV11-1,TRBJ1-2,TRBD1,once,TGTGCCAGCAGCAAGCAGGACCATCCAACAGGGGTTGACTATGGCTACACCTTC,CASSKQDHPTGVDYGYTF
TRBV30,TRBJ1-1,-,few,TGTGCCTGGTCACGCAGTGACACTGAAGCTTTCTTT,CAWSRSDTEAFF
TRBV7-2,TRBJ1-1,-,-,TGTGCCAGCAGCTTAGATACCAGGGGCACTGAAGCTTTCTTT,CASSLDTRGTEAFF
TRBV5-4,TRBJ2-5,TRBD2,-,TGTGCCAGCAGCTTATCTAGCGGCGAAGAGACCCAGTACTTC,CASSLSSGEETQYF
TRBV15,TRBJ2-7,-,-,TGTGCCACCAGCAGAGATCCACAGGGAGCCTACGAGCAGTACTTC,CATSRDPQGAYEQYF
TRBV5-6,TRBJ2-7,TRBD2,-,TGTGCCAGCAGGAGAGCGGGGAGTACCTACGAGCAGTACTTC,CASRRAGSTYEQYF
TRBV25-1,TRBJ1-5,-,-,TGTGCCAGCAGTGAATCGGGCAGGGCGGATCAGCCCCAGCATTTT,CASSESGRADQPQHF
TRBV29-1,TRBJ2-1,TRBD2,-,TGCAGCGTTGGGGGGCTAGCGGGAGACCTGAGCTCCTACAATGAGCAGTTCTTC,CSVGGLAGDLSSYNEQFF
TRBV19,TRBJ1-2,TRBD1,-,TGTGCCAGTAGTATGACTCACAGGGGCAACTATGGCTACACCTTC,CASSMTHRGNYGYTF
TRBV11-2,TRBJ2-2,-,-,TGTGCCAGCAGCATCCAGGCAGGGGGGCAGTCCGGGGAGCTGTTTTTT,CASSIQAGGQSGELFF
TRBV15,TRBJ2-5,TRBD2,-,TGTGCCACCAGCAGAGATCCGGGGGAGGGAGAGACCCAGTACTTC,CATSRDPGEGETQYF
TRBV5-1,TRBJ2-5,TRBD2,-,TGCGCCAGCACCGGGACTAGCGGTCAAGAGACCCAGTACTTC,CASTGTSGQETQYF
TRBV5-4,TRBJ2-7,-,-,TGTGCCAGCAGCTCTTCGGGCTGGGAGGTCGAGCAGTACTTC,CASSSSGWEVEQYF
TRBV14,TRBJ2-1,TRBD2,once,TGTGCCAGCAGCCGCGGGACTAGCGGGAGGAATGAGCAGTTCTTC,CASSRGTSGRNEQFF
TRBV4-1,TRBJ1-2,-,-,TGCGCCAGCAGCCAAGACCCCGCGGCAGACTTTAACTATGGCTACACCTTC,CASSQDPAADFNYGYTF
TRBV6-5,TRBJ1-2,-,once,TGTGCCAGCACCCAAGGGCAGGGGCTCTATGGCTACACCTTC,CASTQGQGLYGYTF
TRBV5-6,TRBJ2-2,-,-,TGTGCCAGCAGCTCGGCCGGGGAGCTGTTTTTT,CASSSAGELFF
TRBV28,TRBJ1-2,-,many,TGTGCCAGCAGTTTTTCAGGGGACACCCCGTGGGGCTACACCTTC,CASSFSGDTPWGYTF
TRBV7-9,TRBJ2-3,-,-,TGTGCCAGCAGCTCTAGTGAGGGCACAGATACGCAGTATTTT,CASSSSEGTDTQYF
TRBV7-9,TRBJ2-1,-,-,TGTGCCAGCATCCCCCCCCAAAACAATGAGCAGTTCTTC,CASIPPQNNEQFF
TRBV6-4,TRBJ1-2,-,-,TGTGCCAGCAGGGAAGGGGAAGGACAGCACTATGGCTACACCTTC,CASREGEGQHYGYTF
TRBV28,TRBJ1-1,-,once,TGTGCCAGCAGTTTGGGCAGGGGGAACACTGAAGCTTTCTTT,CASSLGRGNTEAFF
TRBV6-5,TRBJ2-5,TRBD2,-,TGTGCCAGCAGCCTTCAAGCGGGAGGTTCCGAGACCCAGTACTTC,CASSLQAGGSETQYF
TRBV18,TRBJ2-7,-,-,TGTGCCAGCTCACCTTTTGGGCAGGGGTACTACGAGCAGTACTTC,CASSPFGQGYYEQYF
TRBV30,TRBJ2-1,-,-,TGTGCCTGGAGTAGAGCTAACAATGAGCAGTTCTTC,CAWSRANNEQFF